Listed below are T cell receptor beta chains from one sample, sequenced in a study of blood T cell repertoires in COVID-19. The assay was immunoSEQ multiplex PCR, and TCRdb's table has in-frame clones only and misses some. The sample has roughly 200,000 clones, around four fifths seen once. The specimen sequenced was peripheral blood. The receptors here all came from a man between 35 and 55 years old with active or convalescent COVID-19. CDR3s include the opening cysteine and the closing phenylalanine or tryptophan. D genes are given only for firm matches. Size is stated for part of the rows, as once, few or many counts, or as a class when the clone is expanded.

j_gene,v_gene,d_gene,abundance,CDR3nt,CDR3aa
TRBJ1-1,TRBV4-1,NA,few,TGCGCCAGCAGCCAGGGACAGAACACTGAAGCTTTCTTT,CASSQGQNTEAFF
TRBJ2-5,TRBV6-5,NA,NA,TGTGCCAGCAGTTACGGGGACACCCGCCCAGGGACCCAGTACTTC,CASSYGDTRPGTQYF
TRBJ2-3,TRBV30,TRBD1,many,TGTGCCTGGGCAGGGACAGGCGATACAGATACGCAGTATTTT,CAWAGTGDTDTQYF
TRBJ1-1,TRBV10-3,NA,NA,TGTGCCATCAGTGAGTCCCCCCCGCGCACTGAAGCTTTCTTT,CAISESPPRTEAFF
TRBJ2-7,TRBV9,NA,NA,TGTGCCAGCAGCTCCGGACTTATCTCGACCTACGAGCAGTACTTC,CASSSGLISTYEQYF
TRBJ2-7,TRBV4-1,TRBD2,NA,TGCGCCAGCAGCCAAGATCTAGCGGGAGGGTACGAGCAGTACTTC,CASSQDLAGGYEQYF
TRBJ1-5,TRBV18,TRBD1,NA,TGTGCCAGCTTCTTGGACAGGACACAGCCCCAGCATTTT,CASFLDRTQPQHF
TRBJ1-4,TRBV30,NA,NA,TGTGCCTGGAGTGTAGGGGCAGGGGTGGATGAAAAACTGTTTTTT,CAWSVGAGVDEKLFF
TRBJ2-1,TRBV5-4,TRBD1,NA,TGTGCCAGCAGCCCCCACCCGGGACAGGGTTCGGATGAGCAGTTCTTC,CASSPHPGQGSDEQFF
TRBJ2-7,TRBV3-1/TRBV3-2,NA,NA,TGTGCCAGCAGCCAAGCAGCCTCTAGCGAGCAGTACTTC,CASSQAASSEQYF
TRBJ2-2,TRBV7-8,TRBD1,NA,TGTGCCAGCAGCGGGACAGGGGAATCCGGGGAGCTGTTTTTT,CASSGTGESGELFF
TRBJ2-7,TRBV6-5,TRBD2,once,TGTGCCAGCAGTTACAGTCTAGCGGGGGTCTACGAGCAGTACTTC,CASSYSLAGVYEQYF
TRBJ2-3,TRBV15,TRBD2,NA,TGTGCCACCAGCAGAGTTCTAGCGGGGGGGCCTGGCACAGATACGCAGTATTTT,CATSRVLAGGPGTDTQYF
TRBJ2-7,TRBV6-6,TRBD2,NA,TGTGCCAGCAGAAAAATTAGCGGGGGGGACCACGAGCAGTACTTC,CASRKISGGDHEQYF
TRBJ2-1,TRBV19,TRBD1,NA,TGTGCCAGTAGCCGGACAGGGGCTCCCTCTAATGAGCAGTTCTTC,CASSRTGAPSNEQFF
TRBJ1-1,TRBV7-2,NA,NA,TGTGCCAGCAGCTTAATGATATGGGGGGGCACTGAAGCTTTCTTT,CASSLMIWGGTEAFF
TRBJ1-6,TRBV10-1,NA,NA,TGCGCCAGCAGCGGGGATTCTTCACCCCTCCACTTT,CASSGDSSPLHF
TRBJ1-3,TRBV11-3,NA,NA,TGTGCCAGCAGCGACAGGACTGGAAACACCATATATTTT,CASSDRTGNTIYF
TRBJ2-3,TRBV19,NA,NA,TGTGCCAGTAGACCGACAGGGGAGGGGGATACGCAGTATTTT,CASRPTGEGDTQYF
TRBJ2-7,TRBV23-1,TRBD1,once,TGCGCCAGAGGGGGCTGCCGAGACCACTACGAGCAGTACTTC,CARGGCRDHYEQYF
TRBJ2-7,TRBV29-1,TRBD1,NA,TGCAGCGTTGCTGTTTGGCAGGGGGTAAACGAGCAGTACTTC,CSVAVWQGVNEQYF
TRBJ1-1,TRBV7-6,TRBD1,once,TGTGCCAGCAGCCGAATGGGACAGGGAGGCACTGAAGCTTTCTTT,CASSRMGQGGTEAFF
TRBJ2-3,TRBV29-1,TRBD2,NA,TGCAGCACCGGGACTAGCGTTTTTACAGATACGCAGTATTTT,CSTGTSVFTDTQYF
TRBJ1-6,TRBV6-1,NA,NA,TGTGCCAGCAGTGACAGGGCTTACTCACCCCTCCACTTT,CASSDRAYSPLHF
TRBJ1-1,TRBV18,NA,NA,TGTGCCAGCTCACCACCGGGGGGGCCTACTGAAGCTTTCTTT,CASSPPGGPTEAFF
TRBJ1-6,TRBV30,TRBD1,once,TGTGCCACCTCGGGACAGTATAATTCACCCCTCCACTTT,CATSGQYNSPLHF
TRBJ1-2,TRBV30,TRBD1,NA,TGTGCCTGGGGACAGGGGATATATGGCTACACCTTC,CAWGQGIYGYTF
TRBJ1-6,TRBV2,NA,NA,TGTGCCAGCAGAGGGGCAGGTCATTCACCCCTCCACTTT,CASRGAGHSPLHF
TRBJ2-7,TRBV2,NA,NA,TGTGCCAGCAGTCCGGGGGTGGCCCCAAACGAGCAGTACTTC,CASSPGVAPNEQYF
TRBJ2-1,TRBV19,TRBD1,NA,TGTGCCAGTAGTCTATCCCGGGACAGTTACAATGAGCAGTTCTTC,CASSLSRDSYNEQFF
TRBJ1-2,TRBV2,TRBD1,once,TGTGCCGGTCGACAGGGGGAAGGAGGTGGCTACACCTTC,CAGRQGEGGGYTF
TRBJ1-1,TRBV5-1,NA,NA,TGCGCCAGCAGCTTGGATGCAGGGGCCACCGAAGCTTTCTTT,CASSLDAGATEAFF
TRBJ1-6,TRBV27,TRBD1,NA,TGTGCCAGCAGTTTAGCTCCGGGACAGTTGAGCTCCTATAATTCACCCCTCCACTTT,CASSLAPGQLSSYNSPLHF
TRBJ2-1,TRBV12-3/TRBV12-4,NA,NA,TGTGCCAGCAGTCACGAGTACAATGAGCAGTTCTTC,CASSHEYNEQFF
TRBJ1-1,TRBV10-1,NA,few,TGCGCCAGCAGTGAGTCGCGGGGGGCGGCCACTGAAGCTTTCTTT,CASSESRGAATEAFF
TRBJ2-7,TRBV12-5,TRBD1,NA,TGTGCTAGTGGTCTATCCGGGACAGGGAAATACGAGCAGTACTTC,CASGLSGTGKYEQYF